Sequencing of this T cell receptor beta chain was carried out in a study of identical twins. Study results and caveats: Fewer insertions characterized abundant cord blood beta clonotypes, whereas memory repertoires showed none. Those out-of-frame alpha sequences shared by twins showed an excess of low generation probability.

TCRdb re-analysed the 5' RACE reads in MiXCR, keeping a single row per CDR3 protein. The profile shows approximately 530,000 distinct CDR3 sequences, 20% to 25% of them singletons. Details on this clonotype: Its antigen is as yet unknown.

The trim removed 6 bases at V and 4 bases at J, leaving 2 bases unmatched. The germline V gene has CDR1 SGHRS and CDR2 YFSETQ. This CDR3 comprises 13 residues. These data also featured in a second study, about yellow fever vaccine responses in identical twins.

This clonotype was obtained from a woman between 18 and 29 years old in good health. The sample comprised CD4+ T cells sorted from blood. The chain links TRBV5-1 to TRBJ2-3; 10 positions match TRBD1. Written as DNA, the CDR3 is TGCGCCAGCACGACAGGGGGCGCAGATACGCAGTATTTT. Translating gives CASTTGGADTQYF.